The sample holds many counts of the clone carrying this TCR beta chain. A read error may account for a junction end that differs from germline. TCRdb analysed the 5' RACE reads with MiXCR anew, one entry per CDR3 protein. Of a few hundred thousand distinct CDR3 sequences listed, 15% to 20% are singletons. The length of the CDR3 is 13 residues. Germline CDR1 and CDR2: SGHRS and YFSETQ. The sample is drawn from a study of T-cell memory formation after mild COVID-19. This receptor was identified in a man between 18 and 29 years old who had mild COVID-19 (a few samples of this study predate the infection). Cell type and time point are not known. The J gene is TRBJ1-2, the V gene TRBV5-1; D not resolved. Source material: PBMCs or a T cell subset sorted from them (not recorded which). CDR3 in DNA: TGTGCCAGCAGCTTAGAGGGTGGCTATGGCTACACCTTC. Amino acid sequence: CASSLEGGYGYTF.